This T cell receptor (beta chain) derives from a study of regulatory T cells in long-lasting Graves disease. Building the TCR beta libraries relied on iRepertoire HTBI primers, and CDR3 regions underwent Arm-PCR. TCRdb reprocessed the multiplex PCR reads via MiXCR and lists one record per CDR3 protein. The profile shows about 470,000 distinct CDR3 sequences, around a fifth of them singletons. CDR1 and CDR2 from the germline V gene are SGHTA and FQGNSA. V lost 2 bases, J lost 2 bases, and 3 bases stayed unmatched. The CDR3 is 15 residues long. Study observations and caveats: Newly diagnosed disease favored TRBV20-1 and TRBJ2-1 over persistent disease.

Time point noted: persistent/refractory GD, antithyroid drugs over 5 years with positive TRAb. Extracted RNA from PBMCs served as the source of the TCR library. This clonotype was detected a few times. What it binds is unknown. V usage is TRBV7-2 and J usage is TRBJ2-3; 8 nucleotides line up with TRBD2. The clonotype comes from a female donor with Graves disease. The material sequenced was peripheral blood mononuclear cells (PBMCs), taken when the disease was refractory, from a patient treated with antithyroid drugs. CDR3 sequence reads: CASSLPAGVTDTQYF. As DNA, the CDR3 is TGTGCCAGCAGCTTACCAGCGGGGGTCACAGATACGCAGTATTTT.